These 5 T cell receptor beta chains were sequenced from one sample in a study of cytomegalovirus exposure and HLA in healthy donors. PCR was performed using 60 Vbeta and 13 Jbeta primers. The protocol was immunoSEQ multiplex PCR, while the TCRdb copy is restricted to in-frame clones and leaves out a portion. The data hold 140,000 to 150,000 clones, with approximately 80% observed a single time. Material for sequencing was PBMCs. The receptors derive from a female donor in good health and CMV-seronegative.

V and J are TRBV5-1 and TRBJ1-1; 8 bases are shared with TRBD1. The CDR3 is 12 amino acids. The V gene end was trimmed by 7 bases and the J gene end by 4 bases; junction bases not matched to a gene: 3. Germline V CDR1 and CDR2: SGHRS, YFSETQ. The CDR3 DNA follows: TGCGCCAGCGCAACAGGGGGCACTGAAGCTTTCTTT. Protein: CASATGGTEAFF.

The CDR3: CASRRQGQGNQPQHF. The DNA of the CDR3 is TGTGCCAGCAGACGACAGGGGCAAGGGAATCAGCCCCAGCATTTT. V gene TRBV6-1 combines with J gene TRBJ1-5, with 8 bases fitting TRBD1. The CDR3 has 15 amino acids. The J segment lost 4 bases and the V segment lost 6 bases, leaving 8 bases of the junction unmatched. The germline CDR1 and CDR2 sequences are MNHNS and SASEGT.

The V call is TRBV28, the J call TRBJ1-1, with 7 positions matching TRBD1. CDR3 length: 15 residues. Germline lookup yields CDR1 MDHEN and CDR2 SYDVKM. With V trimmed by 4 bases and J by 2 bases, 7 bases remained unmatched. CDR3 amino acids: CASSSPRGVNTEAFF. Written as DNA, the CDR3 is TGTGCCAGCAGTTCCCCCAGGGGGGTCAACACTGAAGCTTTCTTT.

V and J are TRBV27 and TRBJ1-2; 7 bases align to TRBD1. The CDR3 length is 15 residues. Germline V gives CDR1 MNHEY, CDR2 SMNVEV (reference sequence). J lost 5 bases, V lost 5 bases, and 11 bases had no gene match. The CDR3 sequence is CASSPSRAGGYGYTF. The DNA for the CDR3 is TGTGCCAGCAGTCCGTCCAGGGCAGGGGGATATGGCTACACCTTC.

Points on this clone: One end of the junction varies from germline; a read error may be responsible. The rearrangement links TRBV7-9 to TRBJ2-7; D is possibly TRBD2 (5 bases). The CDR3 loop spans 12 amino acids. Germline V gene lookup returns CDR1 SEHNR and CDR2 FQNEAQ (reference sequence). The CDR3 reads CSSSLLDYEQYF. DNA for the CDR3: TGTTCCAGCAGCTTACTAGACTACGAGCAGTACTTC.